Given below is one T cell receptor (beta chain) in context. Its target is unknown. This sample was taken from a study of T cells in Graves' hyperthyroidism and ophthalmopathy. Across the whole study: The authors collected peripheral blood at initial diagnosis, before any treatment.

The CDR3 sequence is 16 residues long. V shed 1 base and J shed 2 bases, with 11 bases lying between them. Looked up from germline, CDR1 is LGHDT and CDR2 is YNNKEL (reference sequence). Those patients with uncontrolled infection, other autoimmune disease, pregnancy or lactation were excluded. The CDR3 regions of TCR beta were amplified from RNA transcripts. Initially, a first-round RT-PCR of the TCR CDR3 employed the HTBI primer set. One entry per CDR3 protein, called by TCRdb with MiXCR from the multiplex PCR reads. The table shows some 650,000 distinct CDR3 sequences, with approximately 16% occurring only once. Study-wide points: Expanded thyroid clonotypes (above 0.001) were mostly also found in blood.

The chain couples TRBV3-1 to TRBJ2-2; D unclear. Input material: blood. This TCR was sampled from a woman in her forties with Graves' ophthalmopathy. CDR3 DNA: TGTGCCAGCAGCCAAGGTGGTAGCACCAACACCGGGGAGCTGTTTTTT. It translates to CASSQGGSTNTGELFF.